This T cell receptor beta chain was retrieved from a study of T cell changes during pregnancy in multiple sclerosis (dated by TCRdb to about 2019). Turning to the overall study: Changes in the T cell repertoire over the course of pregnancy were examined in this study in women with multiple sclerosis.

Remarks on this clone: Its antigen target is currently unknown. No per-base quality is available; no much larger clone lies one base away.

Library generation was performed with the immunoSEQ multiplex PCR assay. TCRdb holds this immuneACCESS table with in-frame rearrangements only. Some clones are missing; in checked studies, unresolved V genes explain under half, and the rest has no known cause. The sample table records about 24,000 clones; roughly nine tenths of these occur just once. Jointly, the top ten make up 9.4% of the sample. V lost 0 bases and J lost 10 bases; the stretch between them is 11 bases long. Inclusive of the bounding cysteine and phenylalanine, the CDR3 is 13 residues long. The sequence is cut down to CDR3 DNA, 39 bases in frame from base 1. As encoded in the germline V gene, CDR1 is SGHRS while CDR2 is YFSETQ.

The source material was CD8+ T cells from peripheral blood mononuclear cells, sampled in the third trimester of pregnancy. The receptor chain draws on TRBV5-1 and TRBJ2-1, with no reliable assignment of the D segment. This receptor was taken from a female donor in good health, enrolled as a control in a pregnancy study. The CDR3 loop reads CASSLGHPLEQFF. The nucleotide sequence is TGCGCCAGCAGCTTGGGACACCCCTTGGAGCAGTTCTTC.